A single sample gave rise to the 13 T cell receptor beta chains below, sequenced in a study of blood T cell repertoires in COVID-19. Assay: immunoSEQ multiplex PCR; the TCRdb copy retains only in-frame clones and omits some. Among about 150,000 clones listed, around 80% were seen once. The sample comprised peripheral blood. These receptors came from a woman aged 50 to 65 with acute or convalescent COVID-19.

The gene calls are TRBV5-1 and TRBJ2-1, with 9 nucleotides matching TRBD2. The germline CDR1 and CDR2 sequences are SGHRS and YFSETQ. CDR3 length: 14 amino acids. With V trimmed by 5 bases and J by 7 bases, 7 bases remained unmatched. The CDR3 DNA follows: TGCGCCAGCAGAACTAGCGGGCGTAGTAATGAGCAGTTCTTC. Amino acid sequence: CASRTSGRSNEQFF.

V gene TRBV7-9 combines with J gene TRBJ2-5; no firm D call. Per germline, CDR1 SEHNR and CDR2 FQNEAQ (reference sequence). CDR3 size: 14 residues. Trimming took 2 bases from V and 0 from J, leaving 7 bases between them. The chain's CDR3 is CASSLLQYQETQYF. DNA for the CDR3: TGTGCCAGCAGCTTACTGCAGTACCAAGAGACCCAGTACTTC.

This clone was seen just once. V is TRBV4-3 and J is TRBJ2-7; 8 bases agree with TRBD1. The V gene's germline CDR1 is LGHNA and CDR2 YSLEER. V shed 2 bases and J 2 bases; nucleotides not matched to a gene: 2. CDR3 length: 14 amino acids. The CDR3 region has the DNA TGCGCCAGCAGCCAACAGGACAGGGCCTACGAGCAGTACTTC. Protein sequence: CASSQQDRAYEQYF.

The J gene is TRBJ1-5, the V gene TRBV9, with D possibly TRBD1 on 6 matching bases. V lost 1 base, J lost 7 bases, and 12 bases lay in between. This CDR3 has 14 amino acids. CDR1 is SGDLS, CDR2 YYNGEE, per germline. CDR3 sequence reads: CASSVSGVGQPQHF. The CDR3 region has the DNA TGTGCCAGCAGCGTATCAGGGGTAGGCCAGCCCCAGCATTTT.

This chain connects TRBV10-3 to TRBJ2-2, with a possible D match to TRBD1 (5 bases). This CDR3 is 15 amino acids long. CDR1 is ENHRY, CDR2 SYGVKD, per germline. Trimming removed 5 bases from V and 3 bases from J, with 13 bases in between. Written as DNA, the CDR3 is TGTGCCATCAGTAAAGCAGGGTCCGACACCGGGGAGCTGTTTTTT. It yields the protein CAISKAGSDTGELFF.

The chain couples TRBV30 to TRBJ1-2; D perhaps matches TRBD1 (5 bases). Germline loops: CDR1 GTSNPN, CDR2 SVGIG (reference sequence). V lost 5 bases, J lost 3 bases, and 7 bases lay in between. CDR3 length: 11 amino acids. The CDR3 sequence is CAWGRDYGYTF. DNA of the CDR3: TGTGCCTGGGGCAGGGACTATGGCTACACCTTC.

The chain joins TRBV10-3 to TRBJ2-1; 12 bases are a match to TRBD2. Germline lookup yields CDR1 ENHRY and CDR2 SYGVKD. The junction had 5 bases not matched to a gene; V was cut back by 6 bases and J by 8 bases. CDR3 length: 14 amino acids. Written as DNA, the CDR3 is TGTGCCATCAGGAGGACTAGCGGGATCCATGAGCAGTTCTTC. This encodes CAIRRTSGIHEQFF.

This clone came up once. The chain couples TRBV5-6 to TRBJ2-5; 9 bases line up with TRBD1. Unmatched junction bases numbered 9, after V lost 0 bases and J lost 6 bases. Germline V CDR1 and CDR2: SGHDT, YYEEEE. This CDR3 region has 16 residues. CDR3 in amino acids: CASSLGDRVFWQTQYF. CDR3 bases: TGTGCCAGCAGCTTGGGGGACAGGGTGTTTTGGCAGACCCAGTACTTC.

The chain couples TRBV6-5 to TRBJ1-1; TRBD1 aligns across 9 bases. Germline values: CDR1 MNHEY, CDR2 SVGAGI. This CDR3 has 11 residues. V lost 6 bases to trimming and J lost 12 bases; unmatched junction nucleotides: 5. The CDR3 loop reads CASSRTGDTFF. CDR3 coding DNA: TGTGCCAGCAGCCGGACAGGGGATACTTTCTTT.

The chain joins TRBV24-1 to TRBJ1-6; D gene ambiguous. Between the trimmed V and J ends, which lost 1 base and 10 bases, there was a span of 13 bases. The CDR3 runs 15 residues. Germline CDR1 and CDR2: KGHDR and SFDVKD. The CDR3 here is CATSDFRAPRSPLHF. CDR3 nucleotide sequence: TGTGCCACCAGTGATTTTCGAGCCCCTAGATCACCCCTCCACTTT.

V usage is TRBV5-1 and J usage is TRBJ2-7; no clear D gene. The CDR3 spans 13 residues. In germline, CDR1 is SGHRS, CDR2 YFSETQ. V was trimmed by 1 base and J by 6 bases, leaving 11 bases between them. CDR3 nucleotides: TGCGCCAGCAGCTTGATAAGCGCCGGCGAGCAGTACTTC. Translation: CASSLISAGEQYF.

The chain employs TRBV27 and TRBJ2-2; TRBD2 aligns across 9 bases. Germline V lookup: CDR1 MNHEY, CDR2 SMNVEV (reference sequence). The CDR3 covers 19 residues. Losses at the gene ends were 1 base for V and 6 bases for J; bases not matched to a gene: 15. The chain's CDR3 is CASSLLGLAGTSRAGELFF. CDR3 sequence (DNA): TGTGCCAGCAGTTTATTGGGCCTAGCGGGGACAAGCAGGGCCGGGGAGCTGTTTTTT.

This chain uses TRBV28 with TRBJ2-6, with D possibly TRBD1 on 6 matching bases. The CDR3 loop spans 15 amino acids. Germline loops: CDR1 MDHEN, CDR2 SYDVKM. Trimming removed 6 bases at V and 4 bases at J, with 13 bases between. The CDR3 nucleotides read TGTGCCAGCAGAGTAGGGGGAATCGGGGCCAACGTCCTGACTTTC. Protein sequence: CASRVGGIGANVLTF.